One sample yielded the 11 T cell receptor beta chains listed below, sequenced in a study of blood T cell repertoires in COVID-19 (dated by TCRdb to 2018 to 2021). Library construction relied on the immunoSEQ multiplex PCR assay. TCRdb obtained this table from immuneACCESS and retained in-frame rearrangements with V and J assigned. These tables miss some clones; where compared with another copy, unresolved V genes account for less than half of the shortfall, and the remainder is unexplained. The sample profile shows about 120,000 clones; 90% of them were found once. The leading ten clones occupy less than 2% of the sample. Material for sequencing was peripheral blood. The receptors derive from a human donor with active COVID-19. The donor label of this sample is uncertain.

The chain combines TRBV5-1 with TRBJ1-2; 9 positions match TRBD1. J lost 4 bases, V lost 1 base, and 8 bases had no gene match. The CDR3 contains 16 residues. Germline V gene sequence: CDR1 SGHRS, CDR2 YFSETQ. The CDR3: CASSLIGQGIPYGYTF. CDR3 DNA: TGCGCCAGCAGCTTGATAGGACAGGGGATCCCCTATGGCTACACCTTC.

CDR3 in DNA: TGTGCCAGCAGCTTAGCCGGGGGGCAGTTCTTC. This codes for CASSLAGGQFF. The chain uses TRBV11-2 and TRBJ2-1; maybe TRBD2 (6 bases). The V end lost 1 base, the J end lost 12 bases, and 7 bases lay between the germline ends. Germline assignment: CDR1 SGHAT and CDR2 FQNNGV. The CDR3 covers 11 residues.

V gene TRBV5-1 combines with J gene TRBJ1-1, with a possible D match to TRBD1 (6 bases). V shed 3 bases and J shed 2 bases, with 17 bases lying between them. Germline CDR1 SGHRS, CDR2 YFSETQ. The CDR3 spans 16 residues. The DNA for the CDR3 is TGCGCCAGCAGCTCCACCCCAGGGGTTCGAAACACTGAAGCTTTCTTT. Residues: CASSSTPGVRNTEAFF.

This clone occurred once. The chain links TRBV15 to TRBJ1-4, with D uncertain. Trimming pared 0 bases from V and 6 bases from J, leaving 14 bases between. CDR3 length: 16 amino acids. Germline V CDR1 and CDR2: LNHNV, YYDKDF (reference sequence). CDR3 bases: TGTGCCACCAGCAGAGAAACCGGGCCGAGGGATGAAAAACTGTTTTTT. This encodes CATSRETGPRDEKLFF. Together with reference TRBV15 and TRBJ1-4, the CDR3 gives the full variable domain: DAMVIQNPRYQVTQFGKPVTLSCSQTLNHNVMYWYQQKSSQAPKLLFHYYDKDFNNEADTPDNFQSRRPNTSFCFLDIRSPGLGDTAMYLCATSRETGPRDEKLFFGSGTQLSVL.

The genes are TRBV3-1 (or the pseudogene TRBV3-2) and TRBJ2-1; maybe TRBD2 (5 bases). Between the trimmed V and J ends, which lost 0 bases and 10 bases, there was a span of 16 bases. The CDR3 covers 15 residues. Germline values: CDR1 LGHDT, CDR2 YNNKEL (reference sequence). The CDR3 sequence is CASSQDLTASREQFF. In DNA form, the CDR3 reads TGTGCCAGCAGCCAAGATTTGACGGCTAGCAGGGAGCAGTTCTTC.

CDR3 region: CASTLGRGGRDEQFF. CDR3 nucleotides: TGTGCCAGTACCCTAGGACGGGGGGGCCGTGATGAGCAGTTCTTC. The chain uses TRBV19 and TRBJ2-1; 8 bases are a match to TRBD2. Germline V gene lookup returns CDR1 LNHDA and CDR2 SQIVND (reference sequence). CDR3 length: 15 amino acids. Trimming cost V 7 bases and J 8 bases; bases outside gene matches: 13.

The rearrangement links TRBV2 to TRBJ1-1; no reliable D call. Germline CDR1 SNHLY, CDR2 FYNNEI. This CDR3 region has 14 residues. With 2 bases removed from V and 0 bases from J, the gap between germline ends came to 7 bases. The CDR3 loop reads CASSEYSLNTEAFF. CDR3 nucleotides: TGTGCCAGCAGTGAATACAGTCTGAACACTGAAGCTTTCTTT.

This sequence joins TRBV9 and TRBJ1-2, with TRBD1 matching 11 bases. Germline V gene sequence: CDR1 SGDLS, CDR2 YYNGEE. Unmatched junction bases numbered 3, after V lost 3 bases and J lost 2 bases. This CDR3 contains 15 residues. Written as DNA, the CDR3 is TGTGCCAGCAGCGACCGGGACAGGGGGAACTATGGCTACACCTTC. It is translated as CASSDRDRGNYGYTF.

The rearrangement joins TRBV7-9 to TRBJ2-3, with 13 bases that match TRBD2. The V segment lost 5 bases and the J segment 5 bases; nucleotides outside the gene matches: 4. The CDR3 contains 15 residues. Per the germline V gene, CDR1 is SEHNR and CDR2 is FQNEAQ (reference sequence). The CDR3 protein is CASSLRTSGGDTQYF. CDR3 bases: TGTGCCAGCAGCCTAAGGACTAGCGGGGGAGATACGCAGTATTTT.

The chain joins TRBV5-4 to TRBJ2-3; 10 nucleotides match TRBD1. CDR1 and CDR2 from the germline V gene are SGHNT and YYREEE (reference sequence). Trimming took 0 bases from V and 2 from J; bases not matched to a gene: 3. This CDR3 has 16 residues. The CDR3 loop is CASSLDGTGDTDTQYF. CDR3 in DNA: TGTGCCAGCAGCTTGGACGGGACAGGGGACACAGATACGCAGTATTTT.

The chain carries TRBV28 and TRBJ1-1; D gene ambiguous. Trimming took 5 bases from V and 1 from J, leaving 5 bases between them. Per germline, CDR1 MDHEN and CDR2 SYDVKM. CDR3 length: 12 residues. This CDR3 reads CASSAGNTEAFF. CDR3 DNA sequence: TGTGCCAGCAGTGCAGGGAACACTGAAGCTTTCTTT. Supplemented by reference TRBV28 and TRBJ1-1, the full variable domain reads DVKVTQSSRYLVKRTGEKVFLECVQDMDHENMFWYRQDPGLGLRLIYFSYDVKMKEKGDIPEGYSVSREKKERFSLILESASTNQTSMYLCASSAGNTEAFFGQGTRLTVV.